Below, 18 T cell receptor beta chains from the same sample are listed, as sequenced in a study of CD8 T cells in acute hepatitis C reinfection (dated by TCRdb to the early 2020s). Library preparation was by the immunoSEQ multiplex PCR assay. This is the immuneACCESS table as TCRdb keeps it, with only in-frame sequences that have V and J called. A part of the clones is gone; compared with another copy, unresolved V genes explain less than half, and the rest is unexplained. For this sample the table gives around 34,000 clones, of which 85% to 90% were detected only once. More than 0.4% of the sample is in the top ten clones. The sample's time point label, in plain terms: naive CD8 control sorted from an acute-time-point sample. Sequences were obtained from naive CD8+ T cells from PBMCs. In the paper's terms, the cell subset or site label means: sorted total naive CD45RO-negative CD8+ T cells. These receptors came from a man aged 25-40 years with chronic hepatitis C.

The gene calls are TRBV7-8 and TRBJ1-2, with TRBD1 matching over 10 bases. The CDR3 extends over 14 amino acids. V lost 4 bases to trimming and J lost 4 bases; unmatched junction nucleotides: 3. Germline CDR1 reads SGHVS; CDR2 reads FQNEAQ. CDR3 amino acids: CASSSDRGSYGYTF. Written as DNA, the CDR3 is TGTGCCAGCAGCTCGGACAGGGGGAGCTATGGCTACACCTTC.

This sequence joins TRBV7-8 and TRBJ2-4; TRBD2 is a possible D gene (5 bases). V gave up 1 base and J gave up 8 bases, with 12 bases separating them. There are 14 residues in the CDR3. Germline loops: CDR1 SGHVS, CDR2 FQNEAQ. The CDR3 region is CASSLDTTEDIQYF. DNA for the CDR3: TGTGCCAGCAGCTTAGATACGACGGAGGACATTCAGTACTTC.

The V call is TRBV9, the J call TRBJ2-3; D uncertain. CDR3 length: 13 amino acids. V was pared by 4 bases and J by 6 bases, with 12 bases between. Germline V gene lookup returns CDR1 SGDLS and CDR2 YYNGEE. In nucleotides, the CDR3 is TGTGCCAGCAGCATAATTAGTGCGGATACGCAGTATTTT. Translating it yields CASSIISADTQYF.

The genes are TRBV29-1 and TRBJ1-1, with 8 bases matching TRBD1. The trim removed 3 bases at V and 1 base at J, leaving 7 bases unmatched. CDR3 size: 15 residues. Germline V CDR1 and CDR2: SQVTM, ANQGSEA. The CDR3 here is CSVDRSGQGNTEAFF. CDR3 DNA sequence: TGCAGCGTTGACCGATCCGGACAGGGGAACACTGAAGCTTTCTTT.

The genes are TRBV6-5 and TRBJ2-3, with 10 bases identical to TRBD2. The germline CDR1 and CDR2 sequences are MNHEY and SVGAGI. CDR3 length: 15 residues. V lost 0 bases, J lost 5 bases, and 2 bases stayed unmatched. The CDR3 coding sequence is TGTGCCAGCAGTTACTCGTCTAGCGGGGGAGATACGCAGTATTTT. Its translation: CASSYSSSGGDTQYF.

This chain joins TRBV7-8 and TRBJ2-7; a possible D gene is TRBD1 (6 bases). Germline lookup yields CDR1 SGHVS and CDR2 FQNEAQ. Trimming took off 6 bases at V and 2 bases at J, with 11 bases between the two ends. This CDR3 region has 13 residues. For the CDR3, the DNA is TGTGCCAGCAGGGGTACAGGGCCCTACGAGCAGTACTTC. Translation: CASRGTGPYEQYF.

The chain links TRBV25-1 to TRBJ1-2; D is ambiguous. The germline gives CDR1 MGHDK, CDR2 SYGVNS. The CDR3 sequence is 13 residues long. V was trimmed by 2 bases and J by 3 bases, leaving 7 bases between them. The CDR3 loop is CASSEMEDYGYTF. The DNA for the CDR3 is TGTGCCAGCAGTGAAATGGAGGACTATGGCTACACCTTC.

This clone has just one count. The genes are TRBV7-6 and TRBJ2-3; D uncertain. CDR3 length: 16 amino acids. The ends were cut back, 5 bases at V and 0 bases at J, with 15 bases in the middle. In germline, CDR1 is SGHVS, CDR2 FNYEAQ. CDR3: CASSPQRFPSTDTQYF. The CDR3 region has the DNA TGTGCCAGCAGCCCTCAGAGATTTCCTAGCACAGATACGCAGTATTTT.

This chain uses TRBV4-3 with TRBJ2-5, with TRBD1 matching 9 bases. This CDR3 is 16 amino acids long. The germline V gene encodes CDR1 LGHNA and CDR2 YSLEER. Trimming took 2 bases from V and 5 from J; bases not matched to a gene: 9. CDR3 region: CASSQLGTGIEETQYF. CDR3 nucleotides: TGCGCCAGCAGCCAACTCGGGACAGGGATTGAGGAGACCCAGTACTTC.

The chain employs TRBV13 and TRBJ1-2; possible D gene TRBD1, 6 bases. The CDR3 consists of 13 residues. Germline V gene data show CDR1 as PRHDT and CDR2 as FYEKMQ (reference sequence). Trimming cost V 5 bases and J 5 bases, with 12 bases left between them. Written as DNA, the CDR3 is TGTGCCAGCAGCCCTCGGACAGAGTATGGCTACACCTTC. Translating it yields CASSPRTEYGYTF.

CDR3 in DNA: TGTGCCAGCTCACCACCTGCAGCGATTATGCGGCAGGGACTGTCGTACCAAGAGACCCAGTACTTC. This translates into CASSPPAAIMRQGLSYQETQYF. This chain joins TRBV18 and TRBJ2-5, with D perhaps matching TRBD2 (6 bases). Germline CDR1 is KGHSH and CDR2 is LQKENI. This CDR3 is 22 amino acids long. V was clipped by 0 bases and J by 0 bases, with 29 bases between them.

The rearrangement uses TRBV7-6 and TRBJ2-2; no clear D gene. The CDR3 has 13 residues. Trimming left V 2 bases short and J 1 base short, with 2 bases between. The germline CDR1 and CDR2 sequences are SGHVS and FNYEAQ. CDR3 DNA sequence: TGTGCCAGCAGCTTAAGGAACACCGGGGAGCTGTTTTTT. This sequence encodes CASSLRNTGELFF.

J is TRBJ2-7 and V is TRBV23-1, with TRBD1 as a possible D gene (5 bases). TRBV23-1 is an ORF, and what it does is uncertain. V gave up 3 bases and J gave up 0 bases, with 9 bases separating them. CDR3 length equals 14 residues. This CDR3 is CASSHRAASYEQYF. In DNA form, the CDR3 reads TGCGCCAGCAGTCACAGGGCAGCCTCCTACGAGCAGTACTTC.

The chain employs TRBV25-1 and TRBJ1-1; a possible D gene is TRBD1 (5 bases). V was trimmed by 0 bases and J by 4 bases, leaving 12 bases between them. Germline CDR1 MGHDK, CDR2 SYGVNS. The CDR3 has 15 residues. In DNA form, the CDR3 reads TGTGCCAGCAGTGAATATGGGGGGGAAGGCACTGAAGCTTTCTTT. It encodes CASSEYGGEGTEAFF.

The V and J genes are TRBV27 and TRBJ2-7; TRBD1 matches 8 bases. The J segment lost 1 base and the V segment lost 8 bases, leaving 4 bases of the junction unmatched. Germline-derived CDR1 and CDR2 are MNHEY and SMNVEV (reference sequence). The CDR3 has 13 residues. The CDR3 is CASGQGTSYEQYF. CDR3 coding DNA: TGTGCCAGCGGACAGGGAACATCCTACGAGCAGTACTTC.

CDR3 amino acids: CASSDPRDRGGTEAFF. Here the CDR3 DNA reads TGCGCCAGCAGTGACCCCCGGGACAGGGGTGGGACTGAAGCTTTCTTT. The chain has TRBV10-2 and TRBJ1-1, with TRBD1 matching over 10 bases. Germline V gene sequence: CDR1 WSHSY, CDR2 SAAADI. V gave up 3 bases and J gave up 5 bases; unmatched junction bases: 9. The length of the CDR3 is 16 residues.

The chain employs TRBV27 and TRBJ2-5, with unresolved D. The DNA matches TRBJ2-7 better at its end, which makes the J call doubtful. The CDR3 is 13 residues long. Germline V lookup: CDR1 MNHEY, CDR2 SMNVEV (reference sequence). The CDR3 nucleotides read TGTGCCAGCAGTTTCGAGGACGGGTACGAGCAGTACTTC. This sequence encodes CASSFEDGYEQYF.

The chain uses TRBV20-1 and TRBJ2-3; perhaps TRBD1 as D (5 bases). V lost 7 bases, J lost 2 bases, and 7 bases lay in between. The length of the CDR3 is 11 residues. CDR1 and CDR2 (germline): DFQATT, SNEGSKA (reference sequence). CDR3 DNA sequence: TGCAGTGGACAGAACACAGATACGCAGTATTTT. Amino acid sequence: CSGQNTDTQYF.